This T cell receptor beta chain emerged from a study of T cells expressing NK-cell markers. The CDR3 has 14 amino acids. In germline, CDR1 is SQVTM, CDR2 ANQGSEA. TCRdb reanalyzed the 5' RACE reads, giving one entry per CDR3 protein sequence and no DNA. Its table lists 500,000 to 600,000 distinct CDR3 sequences. The V and J genes are TRBV29-1 and TRBJ2-3; TCRdb names TRBD1, which stays unverified in the absence of DNA. This TCR was sampled from a man younger than 35 in good health. The sample was blood T cells: a sorted CD56 or NKG2C T cell subset, CD4+ or CD8+ T cells, or bulk PBMC T cells (not recorded which). CDR3 loop: CSVVVDMSTDTQYF.